The subject of this entry is one TCR beta chain. Unique molecular identifiers were affixed to discrete cDNA molecules within the library. MiXCR, applied by TCRdb to the reads, yields one record per CDR3 protein. The repertoire holds approximately 4,000 distinct CDR3 sequences, with over 45% as singletons. Germline-derived CDR1 and CDR2 are KGHSH and LQKENI. The V and J ends lost 3 bases and 1 base respectively, with 3 bases between them. The CDR3 spans 13 residues. Described treatment: therapeutic diphenylcyclopropenone sensitization with weekly scalp DPC. RNA extraction used unfractionated whole blood as the source of total RNA. This sample is drawn from a study of human T cells and chemical hapten exposure. Turning to the study itself: A 2 cm by 2 cm inner upper arm patch received 2% DPC for sensitization. Patients, predominantly female, presented with alopecia areata, totalis or universalis.

This TCR derives from an adult with alopecia areata. Some clones in this sample may be carry-over from other donors' samples. This table probably holds off-target reads from a library built for another chain. V gene TRBV18 combines with J gene TRBJ2-2; D gene ambiguous. The sequencing used whole blood, collected before DPC sensitization or 2, 6, or about 24 weeks after (not recorded which). The CDR3 here is CASSPENTGELFF. As DNA, the CDR3 is TGTGCCAGCTCACCGGAGAACACCGGGGAGCTGTTTTTT.